This T cell receptor (beta chain) derives from a study of long-term antiretroviral therapy in people with HIV. Study-wide points: Pre-ART-expanded clones dominated the repertoire at all time points.

Worth noting for this clone: What it binds is not known.

With 4 bases removed from V and 1 base from J, the gap between germline ends came to 11 bases. Germline V gene sequence: CDR1 SGHRS, CDR2 YFSETQ. CDR3 length: 14 amino acids. Every participant gave one or more pre-ART and two or more post-ART PBMC samples. Sequencing used immunoSEQ v3.0 at survey level. Sequencing efforts were directed toward about 40,000-55,000 T-cell genomes per sample. TCRdb's table, derived via immunoSEQ multiplex PCR, lists solely in-frame clones and lacks some. The repertoire holds some 31,000 clones, with roughly three quarters as singletons. This rearrangement joins TRBV5-1 to TRBJ2-5; maybe TRBD1 (7 bases). This receptor was taken from a woman between 50 and 59 years old with HIV. The source was unsorted PBMCs, collected 3.1 years after starting antiretroviral therapy. The CDR3 DNA is TGCGCCAGCAGCCGCGGGACAGCCCAAGAGACCCAGTACTTC. Its protein product is CASSRGTAQETQYF.